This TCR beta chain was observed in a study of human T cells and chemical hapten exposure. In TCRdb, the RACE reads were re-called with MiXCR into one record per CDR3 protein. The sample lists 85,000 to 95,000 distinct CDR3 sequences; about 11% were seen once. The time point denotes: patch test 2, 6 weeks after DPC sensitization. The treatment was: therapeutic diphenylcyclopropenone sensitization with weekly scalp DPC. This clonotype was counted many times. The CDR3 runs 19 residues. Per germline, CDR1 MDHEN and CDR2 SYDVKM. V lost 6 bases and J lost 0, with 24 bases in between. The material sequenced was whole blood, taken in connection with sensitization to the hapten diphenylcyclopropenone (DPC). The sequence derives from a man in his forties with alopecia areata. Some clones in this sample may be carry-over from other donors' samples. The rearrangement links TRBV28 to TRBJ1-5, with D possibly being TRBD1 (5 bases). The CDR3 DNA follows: TGTGCCAGCAGACCACTTAGGACTGCGGCGGGGGTTAGCAATCAGCCCCAGCATTTT. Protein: CASRPLRTAAGVSNQPQHF.